In its sample, the clone carrying this TCR beta chain was seen a few times. The sample is drawn from a study of technical replicates of blood from a handful of donors. The repertoire was sequenced with immunoSEQ multiplex PCR; TCRdb's copy has only in-frame clones and lacks some. Among approximately 81,000 clones listed, roughly 96% were seen once. The V end lost 2 bases, the J end lost 4 bases, and 11 bases lay between the germline ends. The V gene's germline CDR1 is GTSNPN and CDR2 SVGIG (reference sequence). This CDR3 has 14 residues. The TCR comes from a human donor in good health. The J gene is TRBJ2-2, the V gene TRBV30, with D possibly being TRBD1 (6 bases). The source material was T cells isolated from PBMCs. CDR3 protein: CAWSQGHFTGELFF. DNA of the CDR3: TGTGCCTGGAGTCAGGGACACTTCACCGGGGAGCTGTTTTTT.